A single sample is the source of the 21 T cell receptor beta chains below, sequenced in a study of cytomegalovirus exposure and HLA in healthy donors. PCR used 60 Vbeta primers and 13 Jbeta primers. Generated by immunoSEQ multiplex PCR, the TCRdb table keeps only in-frame clones and is missing some. The sample records about 180,000 clones, 76% being singletons. The source material was PBMCs. The receptors derive from a man aged 18 to 30 in good health and CMV-seronegative.

This clone was found a few times. This chain connects TRBV28 to TRBJ2-7; possible D gene TRBD1, 6 bases. Trimming removed 3 bases from V and 3 bases from J, with 12 bases in between. There are 14 residues in the CDR3. CDR1 and CDR2 from the germline V gene are MDHEN and SYDVKM. CDR3 residues: CASSFPGDLYEQYF. In DNA, the CDR3 is TGTGCCAGCAGTTTCCCAGGGGACCTCTACGAGCAGTACTTC.

V gene TRBV28 combines with J gene TRBJ2-1; 8 bases fit TRBD1. In germline, CDR1 is MDHEN, CDR2 SYDVKM. The length of the CDR3 is 16 residues. The V gene end was trimmed by 3 bases and the J gene end by 0 bases; junction bases not matched to a gene: 4. The CDR3 DNA sequence: TGTGCCAGCAGTTTGTTGCAGGGGGCCTCCTACAATGAGCAGTTCTTC. Translated, it gives CASSLLQGASYNEQFF.

This sequence joins TRBV5-1 and TRBJ1-1, with 9 bases identical to TRBD1. The trim removed 0 bases at V and 4 bases at J, leaving 7 bases unmatched. The CDR3 has 16 residues. The germline CDR1 and CDR2 sequences are SGHRS and YFSETQ. CDR3 residues: CASSLEGQGGSTEAFF. CDR3 coding DNA: TGCGCCAGCAGCTTGGAGGGACAGGGCGGGAGCACTGAAGCTTTCTTT.

J is TRBJ1-1 and V is TRBV2; D ambiguous. Germline assignment: CDR1 SNHLY and CDR2 FYNNEI. There are 13 residues in the CDR3. V dropped 8 bases and J dropped 4 bases, with 14 bases sitting between them. The CDR3 bases are TGTGCCAGCGCTTTTTCGGAGGGCACTGAAGCTTTCTTT. Translation gives CASAFSEGTEAFF.

This clone came up once. This chain uses TRBV6-6 with TRBJ2-5, with TRBD2 matching over 11 bases. The length of the CDR3 is 16 residues. Germline lookup yields CDR1 MNHNY and CDR2 SVGAGI (reference sequence). The V gene end was trimmed by 0 bases and the J gene end by 5 bases; junction bases not matched to a gene: 5. The CDR3 sequence: CASSYSFSGGAETQYF. CDR3 sequence (DNA): TGTGCCAGCAGTTACTCGTTTAGCGGGGGGGCGGAGACCCAGTACTTC.

V usage is TRBV5-5 and J usage is TRBJ1-5; maybe TRBD1 (5 bases). The CDR3 runs 16 residues. Germline V lookup: CDR1 SGHKS, CDR2 YYEKEE (reference sequence). V was pared by 0 bases and J by 7 bases, with 17 bases between. CDR3 residues: CASSLESRRAGQPQHF. CDR3 bases: TGTGCCAGCAGCTTGGAATCTCGCAGGGCGGGGCAGCCCCAGCATTTT.

CDR3 DNA: TGTGCCAGCAGCTCGGGGGGGGGACTCGTTAGCAATCAGCCCCAGCATTTT. This sequence encodes CASSSGGGLVSNQPQHF. V usage is TRBV5-4 and J usage is TRBJ1-5, with D possibly being TRBD1 (5 bases). The V end lost 3 bases, the J end lost 0 bases, and 16 bases lay between the germline ends. The CDR3 is 17 residues long. In germline, CDR1 is SGHNT, CDR2 YYREEE (reference sequence).

The V call is TRBV30, the J call TRBJ2-3, with TRBD2 identical over 8 bases. This CDR3 contains 14 residues. With 1 base clipped from V and 5 bases from J, the junction kept 5 bases outside the gene matches. Germline V gene lookup returns CDR1 GTSNPN and CDR2 SVGIG (reference sequence). CDR3 protein: CAWSEGLAGDTQYF. The DNA for the CDR3 is TGTGCCTGGAGTGAGGGTCTAGCGGGAGATACGCAGTATTTT.

This clone was observed a few times. In nucleotides, the CDR3 is TGTGCCAGCAGCTTGGTACGGGGTAGAGAGACCCAGTACTTC. This encodes CASSLVRGRETQYF. The chain carries TRBV5-4 and TRBJ2-5, with D perhaps matching TRBD2 (5 bases). The V and J ends lost 0 bases and 4 bases respectively, with 10 bases between them. This CDR3 spans 14 amino acids. Germline CDR1 is SGHNT and CDR2 is YYREEE (reference sequence).

This chain links TRBV12-5 with TRBJ1-6; possible D gene TRBD1, 6 bases. The CDR3 runs 16 residues. Germline loops: CDR1 LGHNT, CDR2 FRNRAP. V was shortened by 6 bases and J by 8 bases, with 20 bases between the two germline ends. CDR3 DNA sequence: TGTGCTAGTGGCTTGATCACAGGGACGGGCGATTCACCCCTCCACTTT. Protein: CASGLITGTGDSPLHF.

This chain joins TRBV7-2 and TRBJ2-7; 13 bases are shared with TRBD2. The CDR3 consists of 18 residues. Unmatched junction bases numbered 9, after V lost 2 bases and J lost 2 bases. Germline-derived CDR1 and CDR2 are SGHTA and FQGNSA. The DNA for the CDR3 is TGTGCCAGCAGCTTATTTGTCGGACTAGCGGGAGTCCCCTACGAGCAGTACTTC. It specifies CASSLFVGLAGVPYEQYF.

V is TRBV6-5 and J is TRBJ1-6; 7 bases match TRBD1. CDR3 length: 12 residues. The junction had 3 bases not matched to a gene; V was cut back by 8 bases and J by 8 bases. The germline gives CDR1 MNHEY, CDR2 SVGAGI. The CDR3 reads CASGQGDSPLHF. The CDR3 nucleotides are TGTGCCAGCGGGCAGGGGGATTCACCCCTCCACTTT.

V and J are TRBV27 and TRBJ2-5; 11 bases match TRBD2. This CDR3 spans 14 amino acids. Germline CDR1 MNHEY, CDR2 SMNVEV (reference sequence). With V trimmed by 5 bases and J by 4 bases, 3 bases remained unmatched. CDR3 sequence reads: CASSRLAGGETQYF. CDR3 sequence (DNA): TGTGCCAGCAGTCGCCTAGCGGGAGGAGAGACCCAGTACTTC.

The V call is TRBV28, the J call TRBJ1-3, with a tentative D call TRBD1 (6 bases). CDR1 is MDHEN, CDR2 SYDVKM, per germline. V lost 6 bases and J lost 5, with 17 bases in between. The CDR3 has 15 residues. The DNA for the CDR3 is TGTGCCAGCAGCACCCTACAGGGTTCACGAAACACCATATATTTT. Encoded protein: CASSTLQGSRNTIYF. Based on the CDR3 plus reference TRBV28 and TRBJ1-3, the full variable domain is DVKVTQSSRYLVKRTGEKVFLECVQDMDHENMFWYRQDPGLGLRLIYFSYDVKMKEKGDIPEGYSVSREKKERFSLILESASTNQTSMYLCASSTLQGSRNTIYFGEGSWLTVV.

The V call is TRBV7-8, the J call TRBJ2-1; 8 bases fit TRBD2. The J segment lost 2 bases and the V segment lost 0 bases, leaving 6 bases of the junction unmatched. The germline gives CDR1 SGHVS, CDR2 FQNEAQ. The CDR3 extends over 17 amino acids. CDR3 residues: CASSLADVAGTYNEQFF. As DNA, the CDR3 is TGTGCCAGCAGCTTAGCAGATGTAGCGGGGACCTACAATGAGCAGTTCTTC.

CDR3 region: CASSLTGSTDTQYF. DNA for the CDR3: TGTGCCAGCAGCTTAACCGGGTCCACAGATACGCAGTATTTT. The chain links TRBV7-3 to TRBJ2-3; D is uncertain. V gave up 0 bases and J gave up 2 bases, with 6 bases separating them. Germline V CDR1 and CDR2: SGHTA, FQGTGA. This CDR3 is built from 14 residues.

The chain joins TRBV7-2 to TRBJ2-1, with 13 bases lining up with TRBD2. The CDR3 consists of 17 residues. Germline lookup yields CDR1 SGHTA and CDR2 FQGNSA. V gave up 5 bases and J gave up 0 bases; unmatched junction bases: 4. CDR3 DNA: TGTGCCAGCAGCAGGGGACTAGCGGGACTCTCCTACAATGAGCAGTTCTTC. It yields the protein CASSRGLAGLSYNEQFF.

The chain joins TRBV6-1 to TRBJ2-2, with 9 bases lining up with TRBD2. The V segment lost 2 bases and the J segment 4 bases; nucleotides outside the gene matches: 2. CDR1 MNHNS and CDR2 SASEGT come from the germline V gene. The CDR3 extends over 15 amino acids. The CDR3 nucleotides read TGTGCCAGCAGTGAATCTAGCGGGACCACCGGGGAGCTGTTTTTT. Its translation: CASSESSGTTGELFF.

The rearrangement uses TRBV27 and TRBJ2-3, with D possibly matching TRBD1 (6 bases). Germline-derived CDR1 and CDR2 are MNHEY and SMNVEV (reference sequence). Trimming stripped 3 bases from V and 5 bases from J, with 12 bases between. The CDR3 has 14 residues. CDR3 DNA sequence: TGTGCCAGCAGTTTGACAGGTCTCCGAGATACGCAGTATTTT. Amino acid sequence: CASSLTGLRDTQYF.

The rearrangement joins TRBV30 to TRBJ2-5, with D maybe TRBD2 (6 bases). The J call may be wrong; the DNA end is better matched by TRBJ2-7. The length of the CDR3 is 15 residues. Per the germline V gene, CDR1 is GTSNPN and CDR2 is SVGIG (reference sequence). The CDR3 reads CAWSVGSSRGYEQYF. CDR3 DNA sequence: TGTGCCTGGAGTGTAGGGTCCTCTCGGGGGTACGAGCAGTACTTC.

CDR3 in amino acids: CASSFEINTEAFF. The CDR3 coding sequence is TGTGCCAGCAGTTTCGAGATTAACACTGAAGCTTTCTTT. The chain joins TRBV7-3 to TRBJ1-1; no reliable D call. The V gene's germline CDR1 is SGHTA and CDR2 FQGTGA. The CDR3 has 13 amino acids. V dropped 6 bases and J dropped 2 bases, with 10 bases sitting between them. The entire variable domain, with the rest obtained from reference TRBV7-3 and TRBJ1-1, is as follows: GAGVSQTPSNKVTEKGKYVELRCDPISGHTALYWYRQSLGQGPEFLIYFQGTGAADDSGLPNDRFFAVRPEGSVSTLKIQRTERGDSAVYLCASSFEINTEAFFGQGTRLTVV.